This T cell receptor beta chain was recorded in a study of T cell responses to AZD1222 COVID-19 vaccine. Some clones are missing from TCRdb's copy, which holds only in-frame ones; the method was immunoSEQ multiplex PCR. The repertoire includes 100,000 to 150,000 clones, around 93% of them detected once, and 1.1% sits in the top ten. CDR3 length: 14 amino acids. Trimming took 1 base from V and 1 from J, leaving 10 bases between them. From germline, CDR1 is GTSNPN and CDR2 SVGIG (reference sequence). Study results and limitations: Sampling that yielded the repertoires occurred only after the peak T cell response.

Regarding this clone: Its antigen is as yet unknown.

The source material was peripheral blood, sampled on day 0 of AZD1222 vaccination. The sequence came from an adult in good health. The chain joins TRBV30 to TRBJ2-5; tentative D call: TRBD2 (5 bases). The CDR3 protein is CAWSAGSPQETQYF. In DNA form, the CDR3 reads TGTGCCTGGAGTGCGGGGTCCCCCCAAGAGACCCAGTACTTC.